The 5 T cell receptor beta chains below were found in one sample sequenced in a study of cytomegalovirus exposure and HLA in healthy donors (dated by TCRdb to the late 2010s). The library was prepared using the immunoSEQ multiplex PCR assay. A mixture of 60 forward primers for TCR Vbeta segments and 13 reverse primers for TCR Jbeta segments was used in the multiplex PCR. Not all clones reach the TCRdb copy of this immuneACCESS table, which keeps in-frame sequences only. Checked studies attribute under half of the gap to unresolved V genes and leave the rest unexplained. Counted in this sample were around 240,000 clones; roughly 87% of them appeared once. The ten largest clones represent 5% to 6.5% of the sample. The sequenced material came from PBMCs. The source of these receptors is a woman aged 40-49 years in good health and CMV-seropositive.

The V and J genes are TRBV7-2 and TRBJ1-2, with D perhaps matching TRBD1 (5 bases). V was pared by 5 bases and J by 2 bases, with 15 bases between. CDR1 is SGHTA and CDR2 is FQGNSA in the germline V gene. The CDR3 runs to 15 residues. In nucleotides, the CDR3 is TGTGCCAGCAGCCCCCGGGCAGGGAGGAACTATGGCTACACCTTC. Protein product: CASSPRAGRNYGYTF.

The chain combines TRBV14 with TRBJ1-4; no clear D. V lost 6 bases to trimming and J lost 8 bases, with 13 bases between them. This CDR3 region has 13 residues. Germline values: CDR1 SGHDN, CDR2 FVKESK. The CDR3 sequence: CASSYGVGEKLFF. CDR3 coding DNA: TGTGCCAGCAGTTACGGAGTTGGGGAAAAACTGTTTTTT. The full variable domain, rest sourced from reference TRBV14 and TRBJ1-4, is EAGVTQFPSHSVIEKGQTVTLRCDPISGHDNLYWYRRVMGKEIKFLLHFVKESKQDESGMPNNRFLAERTGGTYSTLKVQPAELEDSGVYFCASSYGVGEKLFFGSGTQLSVL.

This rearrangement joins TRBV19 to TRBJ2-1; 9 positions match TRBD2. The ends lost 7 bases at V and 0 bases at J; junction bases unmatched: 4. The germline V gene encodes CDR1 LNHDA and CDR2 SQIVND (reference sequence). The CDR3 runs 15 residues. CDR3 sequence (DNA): TGTGCCAGTAATAGCGGGGGAAACTCCTACAATGAGCAGTTCTTC. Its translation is CASNSGGNSYNEQFF.

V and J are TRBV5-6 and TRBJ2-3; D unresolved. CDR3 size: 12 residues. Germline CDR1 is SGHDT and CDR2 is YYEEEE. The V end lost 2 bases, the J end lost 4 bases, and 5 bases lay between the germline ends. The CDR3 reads CASSFFSDTQYF. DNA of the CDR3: TGTGCCAGCAGCTTCTTCTCAGATACGCAGTATTTT.

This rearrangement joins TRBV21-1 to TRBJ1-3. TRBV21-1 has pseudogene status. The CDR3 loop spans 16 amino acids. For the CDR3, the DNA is TGTGCCAGCAGCATGATACCTCTCCTAACTGGAAACACCATATATTTT. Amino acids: CASSMIPLLTGNTIYF.